This TCR beta chain was retrieved from a study of T-cell reconstitution after alpha-beta-depleted transplantation in children. This clonotype was seen a few times. As it was prepared, the TCRbeta library received unique molecular identifiers. A single record per CDR3 protein comes from TCRdb applying MiXCR to the PCR reads. The table includes about 640,000 distinct CDR3 sequences, around 17% detected once. This CDR3 has 12 amino acids. V was pared by 0 bases and J by 8 bases, with 10 bases between. Germline V gene sequence: CDR1 DFQATT, CDR2 SNEGSKA (reference sequence). This receptor was taken from a human donor who donated a stem cell graft to a child with acute myeloid leukemia. Specimen: PBMCs from the stem cell graft donor, collected from the stem cell graft. The chain uses TRBV20-1 and TRBJ1-2, with D unclear. The CDR3 nucleotides are TGCAGTGCTAGAGATCAGCGAGGGGGCTACACCTTC. It translates to CSARDQRGGYTF.